The 29 T cell receptor beta chains below were found in one sample sequenced in a study of T-cell reconstitution after alpha-beta-depleted transplantation in children. A TCRbeta library incorporating unique molecular identifiers was prepared. TCRdb recomputed calls from the PCR reads with MiXCR, one row per CDR3 protein. The table lists hundreds of thousands of distinct CDR3 sequences, 7% to 9% of them singletons, with roughly 36% in the top ten. The source material was PBMCs, mostly from graft donor cells, sampled 360 days after TCRalphabeta/CD19-depleted stem cell transplant. These receptors all stem from a male patient under 10 years old who had a stem cell transplant for acute myeloid leukemia, so the T cells may come from the graft donor.

This clonotype was detected only a few times. In DNA, the CDR3 is TGTGCCAGCCAACAACACGGGGGCCTTAGCACAGATACGCAGTATTTT. It translates to CASQQHGGLSTDTQYF. This chain connects TRBV3-1 to TRBJ2-3; tentatively, D is TRBD1 or TRBD2 (6 bases each). This CDR3 is 16 amino acids long. Germline CDR1 reads LGHDT; CDR2 reads YNNKEL (reference sequence). V shed 8 bases and J shed 0 bases, with 18 bases lying between them.

This clonotype was recorded many times. The chain couples TRBV7-8 to TRBJ2-7, with 7 bases aligning to TRBD2. The V gene's germline CDR1 is SGHVS and CDR2 FQNEAQ. The ends lost 1 base at V and 0 bases at J; junction bases unmatched: 6. The CDR3 runs 16 residues. CDR3 DNA: TGTGCCAGCAGCTTAGGGGGGAGGGCGATCTCCTACGAGCAGTACTTC. Translating gives CASSLGGRAISYEQYF.

This clonotype occurred a few times. The rearrangement uses TRBV29-1 and TRBJ1-5; D gene uncertain. The CDR3 has 12 residues. The germline V and J ends were trimmed by 6 bases and 5 bases, with 11 bases remaining between them. Germline CDR1 SQVTM, CDR2 ANQGSEA. The CDR3 bases are TGCAGCGTCGGCCAGCGGGATCAGCCCCAGCATTTT. It translates to CSVGQRDQPQHF.

The chain is built from TRBV6-2 or TRBV6-3 and TRBJ2-5; 14 positions match TRBD2. Trimming cost V 6 bases and J 2 bases; bases outside gene matches: 8. Germline V gene lookup returns CDR1 MNHEY and CDR2 SVGEGT. The CDR3 is 17 residues long. The CDR3 loop is CASSPRTSGRPQETQYF. The CDR3 DNA reads TGTGCCAGCAGCCCGCGGACTAGCGGGAGGCCTCAAGAGACCCAGTACTTC.

This clonotype was seen only a few times. The J gene is TRBJ2-5, the V gene TRBV20-1; 7 positions match TRBD2. CDR3 size: 13 residues. J lost 7 bases, V lost 4 bases, and 9 bases had no gene match. CDR1 DFQATT and CDR2 SNEGSKA come from the germline V gene (reference sequence). CDR3 sequence: CSATQTSLMTQYF. For the CDR3, the DNA is TGCAGTGCTACACAGACTAGCTTAATGACCCAGTACTTC.

This clonotype was picked up many times. This chain links TRBV12-3 or TRBV12-4 with TRBJ1-5; D ambiguous. With 3 bases removed from V and 1 base from J, the gap between germline ends came to 4 bases. The CDR3 covers 13 residues. The DNA for the CDR3 is TGTGCCAGCAGTTTTCACAGCAATCAGCCCCAGCATTTT. The encoded protein is CASSFHSNQPQHF.

This clonotype was detected only a few times. The rearrangement uses TRBV12-3 or TRBV12-4 and TRBJ1-3; D is undetermined. Trimming shortened V by 3 bases and J by 6 bases, and 12 bases separated the two germline ends. This CDR3 is built from 14 residues. CDR3 in DNA: TGTGCCAGCAGTTTGGAGGTAGTCGCAAACACCATATATTTT. It translates to CASSLEVVANTIYF.

This clonotype has ten or more counts. J is TRBJ2-3 and V is TRBV10-3; weak D call: TRBD2 (5 bases). The CDR3 totals 15 residues. Trimming took 3 bases from V and 0 from J, leaving 10 bases between them. Germline CDR1 and CDR2: ENHRY and SYGVKD. The CDR3, as DNA: TGTGCCATCAGTGATACTAGGCCTAGCACAGATACGCAGTATTTT. This gives the protein CAISDTRPSTDTQYF.

This clonotype has just a few counts. The rearrangement uses TRBV5-1 and TRBJ2-2; perhaps TRBD1 as D (6 bases). Germline CDR1 SGHRS, CDR2 YFSETQ. Trimming removed 2 bases from V and 2 bases from J, with 16 bases in between. This CDR3 comprises 17 residues. CDR3 loop: CASSLTIGTPNTGELFF. In DNA form, the CDR3 reads TGCGCCAGCAGCTTAACCATCGGGACACCTAACACCGGGGAGCTGTTTTTT.

This clonotype turned up a few times. The CDR3 protein is CASSSHEQGSKNIQYF. The CDR3 DNA reads as TGTGCCAGCAGCTCACACGAACAGGGATCCAAAAACATTCAGTACTTC. The chain joins TRBV7-2 to TRBJ2-4; D may be TRBD1 (6 bases). Per germline, CDR1 SGHTA and CDR2 FQGNSA. The CDR3 sequence is 16 residues long. Trimming left V 4 bases short and J 2 bases short, with 15 bases between.

The sample holds many counts of this clonotype. The V and J genes are TRBV12-3 or TRBV12-4 and TRBJ1-5; D unresolved. The CDR3 spans 12 residues. V lost 5 bases and J 7 bases, leaving 9 bases between the germline ends. CDR3 in DNA: TGTGCCAGCAGTCTCGGATTACAGCCCCAGCATTTT. The encoded protein is CASSLGLQPQHF.

This clonotype was recorded at least ten times. V usage is TRBV20-1 and J usage is TRBJ2-1, with no clear D. The CDR3 sequence is 11 residues long. V lost 5 bases and J lost 2, with 4 bases in between. CDR1 and CDR2 (germline): DFQATT, SNEGSKA (reference sequence). In DNA, the CDR3 is TGCAGTGCTCGCACCTACAATGAGCAGTTCTTC. Its protein is CSARTYNEQFF.

This clonotype was counted many times. The chain combines TRBV25-1 with TRBJ2-1; 7 nucleotides match TRBD2. CDR3 size: 17 residues. Germline V CDR1 and CDR2: MGHDK, SYGVNS. J gave up 5 bases and V 7 bases, and 17 bases lay outside the gene matches. The CDR3 DNA reads TGTGCCAGCATGGGAGGGAAAGGGAGTTTCCACCACAATGAGCAGTTCTTC. Encoded protein: CASMGGKGSFHHNEQFF. Full variable domain (outside the CDR3, taken from reference TRBV25-1 and TRBJ2-1): EADIYQTPRYLVIGTGKKITLECSQTMGHDKMYWYQQDPGMELHLIHYSYGVNSTEKGDLSSESTVSRIRTEHFPLTLESARPSHTSQYLCASMGGKGSFHHNEQFFGPGTRLTVL.

On this clonotype itself: Possible read error: a much larger clone is one base away. This chain joins TRBV27 and TRBJ2-2; possibly TRBD2 for D (5 bases). CDR3 size: 14 residues. CDR1 MNHEY and CDR2 SMNVEV come from the germline V gene (reference sequence). The CDR3 DNA reads TGTGCCAGCGGAGGACGGTTGAACCCCGGGGAGCTGTTTTTT. Protein: CASGGRLNPGELFF.

V and J are TRBV2 and TRBJ1-1; the match to TRBD1 covers 11 bases. Germline V CDR1 and CDR2: SNHLY, FYNNEI. J lost 5 bases, V lost 8 bases, and 13 bases had no gene match. The CDR3 has 16 amino acids. Written as DNA, the CDR3 is TGTGCCAGCGGTAACGCGGGACAGGGGGTGGTAACTGAAGCTTTCTTT. This translates into CASGNAGQGVVTEAFF. Drawing the rest from reference TRBV2 and TRBJ1-1, the complete variable domain is EPEVTQTPSHQVTQMGQEVILRCVPISNHLYFYWYRQILGQKVEFLVSFYNNEISEKSEIFDDQFSVERPDGSNFTLKIRSTKLEDSAMYFCASGNAGQGVVTEAFFGQGTRLTVV.

This clonotype came up many times. This CDR3 reads CAITAGLMPNEQFF. In DNA form, the CDR3 reads TGTGCCATCACCGCGGGACTAATGCCCAATGAGCAGTTCTTC. The chain combines TRBV10-3 with TRBJ2-1, with 7 bases identical to TRBD2. Germline V gives CDR1 ENHRY, CDR2 SYGVKD. J was trimmed by 6 bases and V by 7 bases; bases with no gene match: 9. The CDR3 loop spans 14 amino acids.

Ten or more counts support this clonotype. The chain links TRBV12-3 or TRBV12-4 to TRBJ2-1, with 8 bases that match TRBD2. Trimming cost V 7 bases and J 4 bases; bases outside gene matches: 6. This CDR3 has 14 amino acids. The CDR3 bases are TGTGCCAGCACCAGTAGCGGGAAGTACAATGAGCAGTTCTTC. It specifies CASTSSGKYNEQFF.

This clonotype was detected only a few times. This rearrangement joins TRBV19 to TRBJ1-2; D not certain. The germline V gene has CDR1 LNHDA and CDR2 SQIVND (reference sequence). The CDR3 runs to 12 residues. V lost 5 bases and J 6 bases, leaving 10 bases between the germline ends. CDR3 in amino acids: CASSLSWNGYTF. The CDR3 DNA sequence: TGTGCCAGTAGTCTGAGTTGGAATGGCTACACCTTC.

The chain carries TRBV11-1 and TRBJ2-2; 13 nucleotides match TRBD2. V shed 4 bases, J shed 0 bases, and the junction held 5 bases outside the gene matches. Germline CDR1 and CDR2: SGHAT and FQDESV (reference sequence). This CDR3 is 18 amino acids long. CDR3 residues: CASSSSGTSGTNTGELFF. The CDR3 coding sequence is TGTGCCAGCAGCTCATCCGGGACTAGCGGGACGAACACCGGGGAGCTGTTTTTT.

The V call is TRBV29-1, the J call TRBJ2-5, with D maybe TRBD2 (6 bases). Trimming stripped 5 bases from V and 0 bases from J, with 16 bases between. CDR1 SQVTM and CDR2 ANQGSEA come from the germline V gene. The CDR3 length is 15 residues. In nucleotides, the CDR3 is TGCAGCGTTCAACGCGGGACCGTGTACCAAGAGACCCAGTACTTC. It specifies CSVQRGTVYQETQYF.

The V call is TRBV5-1, the J call TRBJ2-1; D call uncertain. Germline V gene lookup returns CDR1 SGHRS and CDR2 YFSETQ. The CDR3 runs 14 residues. V was clipped by 2 bases and J by 7 bases, with 13 bases between them. In DNA form, the CDR3 reads TGCGCCAGCAGCTTTGGGCCTGGGTGGAATGAGCAGTTCTTC. Translated: CASSFGPGWNEQFF. Combining the CDR3 with reference TRBV5-1 and TRBJ2-1 gives the whole variable domain KAGVTQTPRYLIKTRGQQVTLSCSPISGHRSVSWYQQTPGQGLQFLFEYFSETQRNKGNFPGRFSGRQFSNSRSEMNVSTLELGDSALYLCASSFGPGWNEQFFGPGTRLTVL.

This clonotype was counted ten times or more. The V call is TRBV20-1, the J call TRBJ2-1, with D unclear. Germline CDR1 DFQATT, CDR2 SNEGSKA (reference sequence). Trimming left V 6 bases short and J 5 bases short, with 14 bases between. This CDR3 comprises 13 residues. This CDR3 reads CSALRVADNEQFF. CDR3 sequence (DNA): TGCAGTGCCCTGCGAGTAGCTGACAATGAGCAGTTCTTC.

This clonotype was recorded many times. The chain carries TRBV9 and TRBJ2-7; 8 nucleotides align to TRBD1. V lost 3 bases and J lost 3; bases outside the gene matches: 5. The CDR3 spans 14 residues. Per the germline V gene, CDR1 is SGDLS and CDR2 is YYNGEE. The CDR3 loop reads CASSADRGDYEQYF. CDR3 bases: TGTGCCAGCAGCGCCGACAGGGGTGACTACGAGCAGTACTTC.

This clonotype was observed a few times. The chain recombines TRBV15 with TRBJ2-1; D possibly corresponds to TRBD2 (6 bases). The germline V gene encodes CDR1 LNHNV and CDR2 YYDKDF (reference sequence). The CDR3 is 18 residues long. Trimming stripped 0 bases from V and 0 bases from J, with 15 bases between. CDR3 DNA: TGTGCCACCAGCAGAGACGGGAGCGCTATCTACTCCTACAATGAGCAGTTCTTC. Its protein is CATSRDGSAIYSYNEQFF.

This clonotype was picked up many times. V and J are TRBV12-3 or TRBV12-4 and TRBJ2-7; D is possibly TRBD1 (5 bases). The germline V and J ends were trimmed by 5 bases and 2 bases, with 16 bases remaining between them. CDR3 length equals 15 residues. CDR3 amino acids: CASSHPDKPPYEQYF. CDR3 coding DNA: TGTGCCAGCAGTCATCCGGACAAGCCCCCCTACGAGCAGTACTTC.

This clonotype was recorded a few times. This chain links TRBV12-3 or TRBV12-4 with TRBJ2-6; 7 positions agree with TRBD2. This CDR3 is built from 15 residues. Losses at the gene ends were 7 bases for V and 5 bases for J; bases not matched to a gene: 8. The CDR3, as DNA: TGTGCCAGCACTTCGAGGCGGGGGAGGGCCAACGTCCTGACTTTC. Protein sequence: CASTSRRGRANVLTF.

In this sample, this clonotype turned up a few times. This chain joins TRBV12-3 or TRBV12-4 and TRBJ2-2; possible D gene TRBD1, 5 bases. The CDR3 consists of 16 residues. Trimming removed 1 base from V and 1 base from J, with 10 bases in between. The CDR3 DNA is TGTGCCAGCAGTTTAGTCCCGACAGTGAACACCGGGGAGCTGTTTTTT. Residues: CASSLVPTVNTGELFF.

In this sample, this clonotype turned up many times. This rearrangement joins TRBV29-1 to TRBJ2-5, with TRBD2 matching over 8 bases. The CDR3 spans 13 residues. The V gene's germline CDR1 is SQVTM and CDR2 ANQGSEA. Trimming at V came to 4 bases and at J to 4 bases, leaving 5 bases not matched to a gene. The CDR3, as DNA: TGCAGCGTTGGGACCCGGGGGGGAGAGACCCAGTACTTC. This codes for CSVGTRGGETQYF.

This clonotype was picked up many times. V and J are TRBV20-1 and TRBJ2-4; D gene ambiguous. The length of the CDR3 is 13 residues. Germline V gives CDR1 DFQATT, CDR2 SNEGSKA (reference sequence). CDR3 in amino acids: CSAERIAKNIQYF. The CDR3 DNA follows: TGCAGCGCCGAGAGAATAGCCAAAAACATTCAGTACTTC.